This section outlines one TCR beta chain sequence together with its context. Its antigen is unidentified. These data originate in a study of T-cell memory formation after mild COVID-19. TCRdb redid the calling of the 5' RACE reads with MiXCR, one entry per CDR3 protein. The table lists 190,000 or so distinct CDR3 sequences, roughly a fifth of them singletons. Study-level points and caveats: Clones that shrank (day 15 to 85) were balanced CD4/CD8, whereas later expanders leaned CD4+. The main location of contracting CD4+ clones was CM and EM, and that of contracting CD8+ clones was EMRA.

V was cut by 4 bases and J by 5 bases, with 12 bases left in between. CDR1 and CDR2 from the germline V gene are SGHTA and FQGTGA. The CDR3 is 13 residues long. The chain carries TRBV7-3 and TRBJ2-7; D is ambiguous. The sequencing sample was made of PBMCs or a T cell subset sorted from them (not recorded which). The sequence was collected from an adult woman who had mild COVID-19 (a few samples of this study predate the infection). Cell type and time point are not known. DNA of the CDR3: TGTGCCAGCAGCTCGACATCCGGAAACGAGCAGTACTTC. Its protein is CASSSTSGNEQYF.